This T cell receptor (beta chain) emerged from a study of T-cell reconstitution after alpha-beta-depleted transplantation in children. Study-level results: The origin of high day-60 TCRbeta diversity in some patients lay in surviving recipient T cells and thymic progenitors. Diversity and T-cell counts at one year after transplant derived mostly from new T cells. About two months after transplant, alpha-beta T cells reportedly came from several hundred expanded graft clones.

Notes on this clonotype: The antigen is unknown.

Researchers prepared the TCRbeta library using unique molecular identifiers, the study reports. TCRdb passed the PCR reads through MiXCR, listing each CDR3 protein once. The sample yields some 600,000 distinct CDR3 sequences, over 10% seen once. This CDR3 contains 14 residues. CDR1 is SGHTA and CDR2 is FQGTGA in the germline V gene. Trimming stripped 1 base from V and 14 bases from J, with 20 bases between. The origin of this receptor is a male patient aged 10 to 17 who had a stem cell transplant for acute myeloid leukemia, so the T cells may come from the graft donor. The sequencing used PBMCs, mostly from graft donor cells, collected 360 days after TCRalphabeta/CD19-depleted stem cell transplant. V and J are TRBV7-3 and TRBJ1-1; D unclear. In DNA, the CDR3 is TGTGCCAGCAGCTTAAATTTAACACCGACGCTGATGTTCTTT. Translated: CASSLNLTPTLMFF.